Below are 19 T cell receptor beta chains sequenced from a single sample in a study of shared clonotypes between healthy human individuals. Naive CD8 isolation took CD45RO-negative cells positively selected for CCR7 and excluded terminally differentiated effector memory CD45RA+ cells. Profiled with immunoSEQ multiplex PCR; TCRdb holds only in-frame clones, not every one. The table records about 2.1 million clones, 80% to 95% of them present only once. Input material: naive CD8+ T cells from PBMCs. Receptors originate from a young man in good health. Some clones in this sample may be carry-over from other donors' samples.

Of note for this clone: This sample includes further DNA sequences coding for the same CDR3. In nucleotides, the CDR3 is TGTGCCTGGAGTCGTGGCTACGAGCAGTACTTC. Translation gives CAWSRGYEQYF. This chain uses TRBV30 with TRBJ2-7; D is unresolved. Germline V gene sequence: CDR1 GTSNPN, CDR2 SVGIG (reference sequence). This CDR3 is 11 amino acids long. The ends were cut back, 2 bases at V and 3 bases at J, with 5 bases in the middle.

The CDR3 sequence: CASSLLGTASNTEAFF. CDR3 bases: TGTGCCAGCAGTTTATTAGGGACGGCATCGAACACTGAAGCTTTCTTT. The chain is built from TRBV27 and TRBJ1-1, with TRBD1 as a possible D gene (5 bases). This CDR3 comprises 16 residues. Germline CDR1 MNHEY, CDR2 SMNVEV (reference sequence). Trimming left V 1 base short and J 1 base short, with 13 bases between.

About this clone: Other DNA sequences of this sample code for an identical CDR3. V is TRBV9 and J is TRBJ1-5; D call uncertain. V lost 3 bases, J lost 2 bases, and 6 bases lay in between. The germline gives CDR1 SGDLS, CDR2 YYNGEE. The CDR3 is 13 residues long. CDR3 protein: CASSADGNQPQHF. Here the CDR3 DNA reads TGTGCCAGCAGCGCGGATGGCAATCAGCCCCAGCATTTT.

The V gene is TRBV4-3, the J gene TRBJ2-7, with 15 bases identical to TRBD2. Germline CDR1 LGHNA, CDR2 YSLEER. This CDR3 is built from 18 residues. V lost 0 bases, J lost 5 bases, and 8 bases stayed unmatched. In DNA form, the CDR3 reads TGCGCCAGCAGCCAAGAGGGGACTAGCGGGAGGTCATGGGACGAGCAGTACTTC. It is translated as CASSQEGTSGRSWDEQYF.

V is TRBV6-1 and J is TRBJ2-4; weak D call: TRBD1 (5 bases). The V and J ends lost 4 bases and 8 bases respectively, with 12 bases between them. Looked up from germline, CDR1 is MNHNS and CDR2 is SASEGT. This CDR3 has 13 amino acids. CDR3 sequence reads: CASSGGLRDIQYF. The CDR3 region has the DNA TGTGCCAGCAGTGGGGGCCTCCGGGACATTCAGTACTTC.

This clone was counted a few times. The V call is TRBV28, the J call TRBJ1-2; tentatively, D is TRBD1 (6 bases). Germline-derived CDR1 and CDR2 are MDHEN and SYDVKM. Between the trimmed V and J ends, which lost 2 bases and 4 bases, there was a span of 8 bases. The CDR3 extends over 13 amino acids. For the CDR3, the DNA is TGTGCCAGCAGTTTAGGACAGATCTATGGCTACACCTTC. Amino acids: CASSLGQIYGYTF.

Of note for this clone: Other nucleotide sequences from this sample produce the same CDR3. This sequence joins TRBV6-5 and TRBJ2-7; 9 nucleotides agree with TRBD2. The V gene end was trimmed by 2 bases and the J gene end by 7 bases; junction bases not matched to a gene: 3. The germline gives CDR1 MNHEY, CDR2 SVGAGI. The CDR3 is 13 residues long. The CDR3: CASSYGGGDEQYF. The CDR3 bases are TGTGCCAGCAGTTACGGCGGGGGGGATGAGCAGTACTTC.

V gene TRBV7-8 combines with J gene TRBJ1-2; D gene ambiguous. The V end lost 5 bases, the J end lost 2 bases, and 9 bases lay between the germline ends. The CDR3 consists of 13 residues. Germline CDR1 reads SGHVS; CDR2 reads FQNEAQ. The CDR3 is CASSMVGNYGYTF. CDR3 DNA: TGTGCCAGCAGCATGGTGGGGAACTATGGCTACACCTTC.

CDR3 sequence reads: CASSSLGLANYNEQFF. CDR3 DNA: TGTGCCAGCAGCTCCCTCGGACTAGCTAACTACAATGAGCAGTTCTTC. The chain carries TRBV5-6 and TRBJ2-1; 8 bases match TRBD2. The CDR3 is 16 residues long. Germline V gene sequence: CDR1 SGHDT, CDR2 YYEEEE. V was clipped by 3 bases and J by 3 bases; unmatched bases: 8.

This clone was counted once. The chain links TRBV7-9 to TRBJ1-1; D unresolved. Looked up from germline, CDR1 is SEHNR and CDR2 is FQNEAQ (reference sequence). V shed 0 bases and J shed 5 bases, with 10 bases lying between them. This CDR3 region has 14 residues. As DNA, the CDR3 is TGTGCCAGCAGCTTAGCCTTGATGGGGACTGAAGCTTTCTTT. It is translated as CASSLALMGTEAFF.

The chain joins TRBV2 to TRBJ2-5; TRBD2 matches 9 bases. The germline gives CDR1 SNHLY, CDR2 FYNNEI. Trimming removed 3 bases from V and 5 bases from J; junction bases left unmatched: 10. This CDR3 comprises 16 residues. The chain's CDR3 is CASSDPSLAGVETQYF. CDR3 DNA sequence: TGTGCCAGCAGTGACCCTTCACTAGCGGGTGTCGAGACCCAGTACTTC. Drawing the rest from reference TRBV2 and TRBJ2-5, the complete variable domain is EPEVTQTPSHQVTQMGQEVILRCVPISNHLYFYWYRQILGQKVEFLVSFYNNEISEKSEIFDDQFSVERPDGSNFTLKIRSTKLEDSAMYFCASSDPSLAGVETQYFGPGTRLLVL.

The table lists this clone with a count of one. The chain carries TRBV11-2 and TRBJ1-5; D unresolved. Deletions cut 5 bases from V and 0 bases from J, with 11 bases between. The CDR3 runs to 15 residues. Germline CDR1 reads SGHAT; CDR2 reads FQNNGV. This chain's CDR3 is CASSKNGDSNQPQHF. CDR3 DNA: TGTGCCAGCAGCAAAAACGGTGATAGCAATCAGCCCCAGCATTTT. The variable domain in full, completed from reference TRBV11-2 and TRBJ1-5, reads EAGVAQSPRYKIIEKRQSVAFWCNPISGHATLYWYQQILGQGPKLLIQFQNNGVVDDSQLPKDRFSAERLKGVDSTLKIQPAKLEDSAVYLCASSKNGDSNQPQHFGDGTRLSIL.

Here the CDR3 reads CASSEFRGGRRETQYF. The DNA for the CDR3 is TGCGCCAGCAGTGAGTTTAGGGGTGGGAGGAGAGAGACCCAGTACTTC. V and J are TRBV10-2 and TRBJ2-5, with D perhaps TRBD2 (6 bases). Germline V gives CDR1 WSHSY, CDR2 SAAADI. V lost 1 base to trimming and J lost 4 bases, with 16 bases between them. The CDR3 sequence is 16 residues long.

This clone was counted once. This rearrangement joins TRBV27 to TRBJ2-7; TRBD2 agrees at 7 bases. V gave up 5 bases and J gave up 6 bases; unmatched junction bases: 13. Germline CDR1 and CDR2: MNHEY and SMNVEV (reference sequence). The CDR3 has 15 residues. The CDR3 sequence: CASSPGPGLTSEQYF. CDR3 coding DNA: TGTGCCAGCAGTCCAGGACCGGGACTAACTTCCGAGCAGTACTTC.

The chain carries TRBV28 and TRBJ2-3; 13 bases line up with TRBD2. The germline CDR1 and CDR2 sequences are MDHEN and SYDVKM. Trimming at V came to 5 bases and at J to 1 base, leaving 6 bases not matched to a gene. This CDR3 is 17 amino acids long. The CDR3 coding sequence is TGTGCCAGCAGTCTAGGACTAGCGGGGGTCCGCACAGATACGCAGTATTTT. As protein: CASSLGLAGVRTDTQYF.

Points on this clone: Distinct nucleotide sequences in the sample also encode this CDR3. CDR3 in DNA: TGTGCCAGCAGCGTGGGCGACACAGATACGCAGTATTTT. Amino acids: CASSVGDTDTQYF. The J gene is TRBJ2-3, the V gene TRBV9; D call uncertain. V gave up 2 bases and J gave up 2 bases, with 6 bases separating them. This CDR3 is built from 13 residues. CDR1 is SGDLS and CDR2 is YYNGEE in the germline V gene.

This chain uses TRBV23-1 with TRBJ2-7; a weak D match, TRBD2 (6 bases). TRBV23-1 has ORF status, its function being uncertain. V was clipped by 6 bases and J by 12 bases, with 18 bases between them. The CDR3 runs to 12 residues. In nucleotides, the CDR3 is TGCGCCAGCAGCCCAAGCCGCGGGGCTAGGTACTTC. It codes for CASSPSRGARYF.

CDR3 in amino acids: CAISEQTGFYEQYF. The CDR3 DNA reads as TGTGCCATCAGTGAGCAGACAGGGTTCTACGAGCAGTACTTC. The chain uses TRBV10-3 and TRBJ2-7; TRBD1 aligns across 7 bases. This CDR3 spans 14 amino acids. The J segment lost 3 bases and the V segment lost 2 bases, leaving 4 bases of the junction unmatched. Germline V gene data show CDR1 as ENHRY and CDR2 as SYGVKD.

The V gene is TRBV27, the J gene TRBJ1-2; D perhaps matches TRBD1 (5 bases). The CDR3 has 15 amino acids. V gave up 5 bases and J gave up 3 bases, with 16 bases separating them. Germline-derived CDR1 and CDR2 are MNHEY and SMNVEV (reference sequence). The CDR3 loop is CASSTRDPTYYGYTF. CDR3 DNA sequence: TGTGCCAGCAGTACCAGGGACCCAACCTACTATGGCTACACCTTC.